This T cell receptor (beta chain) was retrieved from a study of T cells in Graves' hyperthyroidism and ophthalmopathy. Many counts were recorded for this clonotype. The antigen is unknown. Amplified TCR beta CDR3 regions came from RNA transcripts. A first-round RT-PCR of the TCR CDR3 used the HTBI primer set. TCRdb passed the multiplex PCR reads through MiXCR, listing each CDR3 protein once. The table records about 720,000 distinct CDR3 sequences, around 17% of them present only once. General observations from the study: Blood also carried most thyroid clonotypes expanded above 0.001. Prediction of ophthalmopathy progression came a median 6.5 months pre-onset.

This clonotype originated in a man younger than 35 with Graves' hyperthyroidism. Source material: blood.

CDR3 sequence: CASRRTGPYEQYF. For the CDR3, the DNA is TGTGCCAGCAGAAGAACAGGGCCCTACGAGCAGTACTTC. The chain links TRBV12-3 or TRBV12-4 to TRBJ2-7; maybe TRBD1 (6 bases). V gave up 6 bases and J gave up 2 bases, with 11 bases separating them. The CDR3 runs to 13 residues.